The following is a T cell receptor beta chain sequence with its context. The entry originates in a study of blood T cells in healthy people across ages. Study as a whole: Every two T cells gave about one barcoded beta molecule via template switching.

V was pared by 9 bases and J by 0 bases, with 12 bases between. CDR3 size: 13 residues. The germline V gene encodes CDR1 MNHEY and CDR2 SVGAGI. Sample-barcoded 5' priming and a J-beta primer mix drove a second PCR of about 6 to 12 cycles. Every molecule of cDNA carried a tag from a template-switch adaptor with 12 random nucleotides. One entry per CDR3 protein results from TCRdb running MiXCR on the 5' RACE reads. The data contain around 1,500,000 distinct CDR3 sequences, 42% of them seen just once; the ten biggest clones take up roughly 7.9%. The material sequenced was blood. This rearrangement joins TRBV6-5 to TRBJ2-7; the D gene is possibly TRBD2 (6 bases). This TCR came from a woman aged 18-29 years in good health. CDR3 coding DNA: TGTGCCAGTGCGGGACCGAGCTCCTACGAGCAGTACTTC. This codes for CASAGPSSYEQYF.